This passage covers 21 T cell receptor beta chains from one sample sequenced in a study of T cell repertoires in cytomegalovirus infection. TCRdb fed the reads into MiXCR, producing one record per CDR3 protein. The sample shows about 530,000 distinct CDR3 sequences, approximately 25% of them seen only once. Sequences were obtained from PBMCs. These receptors came from a human donor in good health (CMV status not recorded). Some clones in this sample may be carry-over from other donors' samples.

V is TRBV30 and J is TRBJ1-6; 7 bases match TRBD1. V was clipped by 1 base and J by 6 bases; unmatched bases: 0. The CDR3 consists of 13 residues. In germline, CDR1 is GTSNPN, CDR2 SVGIG (reference sequence). CDR3 residues: CAWSDRGNSPLHF. DNA of the CDR3: TGTGCCTGGAGTGACAGGGGTAATTCACCCCTCCACTTT.

The rearrangement joins TRBV13 to TRBJ2-5; D possibly uses TRBD1 or TRBD2 (5 bases each). V lost 1 base and J 5 bases, leaving 11 bases between the germline ends. The CDR3 covers 14 residues. From germline, CDR1 is PRHDT and CDR2 FYEKMQ (reference sequence). The CDR3 here is CASSLEGRGETQYF. The CDR3 DNA reads as TGTGCCAGCAGCTTAGAGGGGCGCGGGGAGACCCAGTACTTC. Supplemented by reference TRBV13 and TRBJ2-5, the full variable domain reads AAGVIQSPRHLIKEKRETATLKCYPIPRHDTVYWYQQGPGQDPQFLISFYEKMQSDKGSIPDRFSAQQFSDYHSELNMSSLELGDSALYFCASSLEGRGETQYFGPGTRLLVL.

V usage is TRBV7-9 and J usage is TRBJ2-5; the D gene is possibly TRBD2 (5 bases). Deletions cut 11 bases from V and 1 base from J, with 11 bases between. CDR1 and CDR2 (germline): SEHNR, FQNEAQ (reference sequence). The CDR3 sequence is 12 residues long. In DNA, the CDR3 is TGTGCCTGCGACCGGGGCCAAGAGACCCAGTACTTC. As protein: CACDRGQETQYF. Supplemented by reference TRBV7-9 and TRBJ2-5, the full variable domain reads DTGVSQNPRHKITKRGQNVTFRCDPISEHNRLYWYRQTLGQGPEFLTYFQNEAQLEKSRLLSDRFSAERPKGSFSTLEIQRTEQGDSAMYLCACDRGQETQYFGPGTRLLVL.

The sample holds a few counts of this clonotype. The rearrangement uses TRBV12-5 and TRBJ1-5; 9 bases align to TRBD1. Germline V lookup: CDR1 LGHNT, CDR2 FRNRAP. The CDR3 runs 15 residues. Trimming at V came to 6 bases and at J to 6 bases, leaving 9 bases not matched to a gene. CDR3 loop: CASGPGQGNSQPQHF. CDR3 nucleotide sequence: TGTGCTAGTGGCCCTGGACAGGGGAATAGTCAGCCCCAGCATTTT.

The V call is TRBV29-1, the J call TRBJ1-1; D is uncertain. The germline V and J ends were trimmed by 3 bases and 0 bases, with 8 bases remaining between them. Germline V gives CDR1 SQVTM, CDR2 ANQGSEA. The length of the CDR3 is 13 residues. DNA of the CDR3: TGCAGCGTTGACATGGCGATGAACACTGAAGCTTTCTTT. It specifies CSVDMAMNTEAFF.

A few counts support this clonotype. The chain uses TRBV4-3 and TRBJ2-3; TRBD2 matches 9 bases. V shed 0 bases and J 4 bases; nucleotides not matched to a gene: 8. The CDR3 contains 17 residues. CDR1 and CDR2 from the germline V gene are LGHNA and YSLEER. This CDR3 is CASSQDFASGIPDTQYF. Here the CDR3 DNA reads TGCGCCAGCAGCCAAGATTTCGCTAGCGGGATCCCAGATACGCAGTATTTT.

A few counts support this clonotype. Here the CDR3 DNA reads TGTGCCAGCGGCAGGAGAGAAGACACTGAAGCTTTCTTT. Its protein is CASGRREDTEAFF. The V and J genes are TRBV12-3 or TRBV12-4 and TRBJ1-1; no reliable D call. The CDR3 consists of 13 residues. Trimming stripped 8 bases from V and 3 bases from J, with 13 bases between.

Turning to this clonotype: Since a much larger clone is just one base distant, this may be a read error. CDR3 in amino acids: CASSLRGDAEAFF. The CDR3 coding sequence is TGTGCCAGCAGCTTAAGGGGGGACGCTGAAGCTTTCTTT. The chain joins TRBV7-8 to TRBJ1-1, with D possibly being TRBD1 (6 bases). The CDR3 length is 13 residues. Trimming took off 2 bases at V and 6 bases at J, with 10 bases between the two ends. Germline loops: CDR1 SGHVS, CDR2 FQNEAQ. Supplemented by reference TRBV7-8 and TRBJ1-1, the full variable domain reads GAGVSQSPRYKVAKRGQDVALRCDPISGHVSLFWYQQALGQGPEFLTYFQNEAQLDKSGLPSDRFFAERPEGSVSTLKIQRTQQEDSAVYLCASSLRGDAEAFFGQGTRLTVV.

This rearrangement joins TRBV19 to TRBJ1-4, with D unclear. V was shortened by 6 bases and J by 4 bases, with 15 bases between the two germline ends. The CDR3 runs 15 residues. Germline V gene lookup returns CDR1 LNHDA and CDR2 SQIVND (reference sequence). The CDR3 loop reads CASRDQRSYNEKLFF. The CDR3 DNA is TGTGCCAGTAGAGACCAGAGAAGTTATAATGAAAAACTGTTTTTT.

The chain carries TRBV11-2 and TRBJ2-1, with TRBD2 identical over 7 bases. CDR3 length: 16 amino acids. Germline V gene data show CDR1 as SGHAT and CDR2 as FQNNGV. Trimming took 8 bases from V and 4 from J; bases not matched to a gene: 14. CDR3 amino acids: CASSSSPGLTYNEQFF. CDR3 bases: TGTGCCAGCTCATCCAGCCCGGGACTAACTTACAATGAGCAGTTCTTC.

V and J are TRBV4-2 and TRBJ1-1; D uncertain. The CDR3 sequence is 16 residues long. CDR1 is LGHNA, CDR2 YNFKEQ, per germline. Trimming left V 4 bases short and J 4 bases short, with 19 bases between. The CDR3 loop reads CASSRGVPTEGTEAFF. The CDR3 coding sequence is TGTGCCAGCAGCCGCGGTGTCCCGACCGAAGGCACTGAAGCTTTCTTT.

This clonotype was counted between two and nine times. The genes are TRBV7-9 and TRBJ2-3, with D possibly matching TRBD2 (5 bases). The germline gives CDR1 SEHNR, CDR2 FQNEAQ (reference sequence). The CDR3 contains 14 residues. The germline V and J ends were trimmed by 1 base and 4 bases, with 9 bases remaining between them. CDR3 loop: CASSLVTRSDTQYF. CDR3 nucleotide sequence: TGTGCCAGCAGCTTAGTCACTAGGTCAGATACGCAGTATTTT.

The J gene is TRBJ1-6, the V gene TRBV27; the D gene is possibly TRBD1 (6 bases). The CDR3 is 16 amino acids. Trimming removed 2 bases at V and 7 bases at J, with 15 bases between. Germline V CDR1 and CDR2: MNHEY, SMNVEV (reference sequence). The CDR3 reads CASSLKSGQLNSPLHF. CDR3 bases: TGTGCCAGCAGTTTAAAAAGCGGACAGTTAAATTCACCCCTCCACTTT.

The rearrangement links TRBV9 to TRBJ2-3; D gene unclear. CDR1 and CDR2 from the germline V gene are SGDLS and YYNGEE. The CDR3 is 14 amino acids. V lost 4 bases, J lost 4 bases, and 13 bases lay in between. As DNA, the CDR3 is TGTGCCAGCAGCACTCGGCCCAATTCAGATACGCAGTATTTT. Translating gives CASSTRPNSDTQYF.

This chain uses TRBV7-2 with TRBJ2-1, with 14 bases that match TRBD2. Germline CDR1 is SGHTA and CDR2 is FQGNSA. The CDR3 loop spans 15 amino acids. With 5 bases clipped from V and 5 bases from J, the junction kept 2 bases outside the gene matches. The CDR3: CASSPTSGGDNEQFF. CDR3 coding DNA: TGTGCCAGCAGCCCGACTAGCGGGGGGGACAATGAGCAGTTCTTC. The full variable domain, with the rest looked up from reference TRBV7-2 and TRBJ2-1, is GAGVSQSPSNKVTEKGKDVELRCDPISGHTALYWYRQSLGQGLEFLIYFQGNSAPDKSGLPSDRFSAERTGGSVSTLTIQRTQQEDSAVYLCASSPTSGGDNEQFFGPGTRLTVL.

The chain carries TRBV7-2 and TRBJ2-3; TRBD2 is a possible D gene (5 bases). The CDR3 has 15 residues. Per germline, CDR1 SGHTA and CDR2 FQGNSA. V was clipped by 1 base and J by 3 bases, with 11 bases between them. The DNA of the CDR3 is TGTGCCAGCAGCTTAGTTCCGGGAACAACAGATACGCAGTATTTT. This gives the protein CASSLVPGTTDTQYF.

The rearrangement links TRBV5-1 to TRBJ1-4, with D possibly being TRBD1 (6 bases). With 4 bases removed from V and 4 bases from J, the gap between germline ends came to 11 bases. Germline V gene lookup returns CDR1 SGHRS and CDR2 YFSETQ. The CDR3 has 14 amino acids. The CDR3 DNA sequence: TGCGCCAGCAGCAAGCAGGGGTATAATGAAAAACTGTTTTTT. It encodes CASSKQGYNEKLFF.

The chain recombines TRBV6-2 or TRBV6-3 with TRBJ1-5, with D possibly matching TRBD1 (6 bases). Between the trimmed V and J ends, which lost 8 bases and 9 bases, there was a span of 11 bases. CDR1 is MNHEY and CDR2 is SVGEGT in the germline V gene. The CDR3 extends over 11 amino acids. For the CDR3, the DNA is TGTGCCAGCGGACAAGGGGGGCCCCAGCATTTT. This encodes CASGQGGPQHF.

This clonotype showed up many times. The chain is built from TRBV7-2 and TRBJ2-7; D is unclear. Trimming took off 4 bases at V and 3 bases at J, with 7 bases between the two ends. The CDR3 spans 12 residues. Germline values: CDR1 SGHTA, CDR2 FQGNSA. CDR3 DNA sequence: TGTGCCAGCAGCTCGATAAACTACGAGCAGTACTTC. Residues: CASSSINYEQYF.

DNA of the CDR3: TGTGCCAGTACATTAGCGGGACTAAACTACAATGAGCAGTTCTTC. Translating it yields CASTLAGLNYNEQFF. The genes are TRBV2 and TRBJ2-1; 8 bases agree with TRBD2. Germline loops: CDR1 SNHLY, CDR2 FYNNEI. V gave up 9 bases and J gave up 3 bases; unmatched junction bases: 10. The CDR3 contains 15 residues.

This clonotype was picked up many times. This chain uses TRBV7-2 with TRBJ2-1; 8 bases match TRBD2. The trim removed 6 bases at V and 7 bases at J, leaving 11 bases unmatched. The CDR3 has 15 amino acids. CDR1 and CDR2 (germline): SGHTA, FQGNSA. This chain's CDR3 is CASSSGTRLGNEQFF. CDR3 bases: TGTGCCAGCAGTTCCGGGACTAGGCTAGGGAATGAGCAGTTCTTC.